The T cell receptor (beta chain) under discussion was sequenced for a study of early T cells in non-severe SARS-CoV-2 infection. Study in general: It was bulk RNA from unsorted whole blood that was sequenced, and the chains were unpaired.

Study-wide results and caveats: Private and CD4 specificities were missed by VDJdb matching, skewed to anti-spike CD8.

Individual cDNA molecules received unique molecular identifiers during library preparation. TCRdb itself ran the 5' RACE reads through MiXCR, one entry per CDR3 protein. The sample contains around 98,000 distinct CDR3 sequences, 8% to 13% of which appear only once. In this sample, this clonotype turned up many times. Its target is not known. The CDR3 extends over 13 amino acids. The V gene's germline CDR1 is MDHEN and CDR2 SYDVKM. V lost 4 bases to trimming and J lost 3 bases, with 9 bases between them. Sequencing was carried out using whole blood. The rearrangement joins TRBV28 to TRBJ1-1; D gene uncertain. The source is an adult who was a healthcare worker with PCR-confirmed SARS-CoV-2 infection or an uninfected control (not recorded which). As DNA, the CDR3 is TGTGCCAGCAGTTACGGGTCACACACTGAAGCTTTCTTT. It yields the protein CASSYGSHTEAFF.